This is a list of T cell receptor beta chains from one sample in a study of identical twins. TCRdb reprocessed the 5' RACE reads with MiXCR, giving one entry per CDR3 protein. The sample shows about 1.7 million distinct CDR3 sequences, less than 40% of them seen only once. Sequencing input: cord blood. Receptors were obtained from a newborn girl in good health. CDR3s include the opening cysteine and the closing phenylalanine or tryptophan. D genes are given only for firm matches. For some rows the clone size is stated as once, few or many, or as a class when expanded; others skip it.

d_call,j_call,clone_size,v_call,cdr3_nt,cdr3_aa
NA,TRBJ1-2,NA,TRBV12-3/TRBV12-4,TGTGCCAGCAACTCCGGGACCTACTATGGCTACACCTTC,CASNSGTYYGYTF
TRBD2,TRBJ2-1,few,TRBV20-1,TGCAGTGCGGCCGGGACTAGCGGGAGGGGATACAATGAGCAGTTCTTC,CSAAGTSGRGYNEQFF
TRBD2,TRBJ2-5,few,TRBV20-1,TGCAGTGCTATTAGCGGGAGGGTCCCAGAGACCCAGTACTTC,CSAISGRVPETQYF
NA,TRBJ2-7,NA,TRBV18,TGTGCCAGCTCCCCGGAAGGGATAGGTGGCTACGAGCAGTACTTC,CASSPEGIGGYEQYF
TRBD1,TRBJ2-3,NA,TRBV5-1,TGCGCCAGCAACTTGAACAGGGGGCTAAGGAACACAGATACGCAGTATTTT,CASNLNRGLRNTDTQYF
NA,TRBJ1-4,few,TRBV25-1,TGTGCCAGCAGCGGGACGATGGGTGAAAAACTGTTTTTT,CASSGTMGEKLFF
NA,TRBJ2-1,NA,TRBV11-2,TGTGCCAGCAGCATCATTAGTCCCGGGGCAATTAACAATGAGCAGTTCTTC,CASSIISPGAINNEQFF
NA,TRBJ1-2,few,TRBV7-9,TGTGCCAGCAGCTTGTACTCGGAAAGGAGGGGCTACACCTTC,CASSLYSERRGYTF
NA,TRBJ2-5,NA,TRBV12-3/TRBV12-4,TGTGCCAGCAGGGAACAGGAGCTTAACCAAGAGACCCAGTACTTC,CASREQELNQETQYF
NA,TRBJ2-5,NA,TRBV20-1,TGCAGTGCCAGTAGGAAGCCTACGGAGACCCAGTACTTC,CSASRKPTETQYF
NA,TRBJ2-7,NA,TRBV10-3,TGTGCCATCAGTGGGGACTCAGCGTTTGAGCAGTACTTC,CAISGDSAFEQYF
TRBD1,TRBJ1-2,NA,TRBV11-2,TGTGCCAGCAGCTTAGGCTTTACAGGGGGGGCTGGCTACACCTTC,CASSLGFTGGAGYTF
TRBD2,TRBJ2-7,once,TRBV6-1,TGTGCCAGCAGTGAGACCAGCGGGAGGAGGTACGAGCAGTACTTC,CASSETSGRRYEQYF
NA,TRBJ2-7,many,TRBV5-1,TGCGCCAGCAGCTTGAGGGGGGGCGAGCAGTACTTC,CASSLRGGEQYF
NA,TRBJ2-7,NA,TRBV29-1,TGCAGCTACGACTTGTACGAGCAGTACTTC,CSYDLYEQYF
NA,TRBJ1-1,NA,TRBV20-1,TGCAGTGCCGCGCCGAAGAACACTGAAGCTTTCTTT,CSAAPKNTEAFF
NA,TRBJ2-7,few,TRBV28,TGTGCCAGCAGTCACCTAGGGGGCTACGAGCAGTACTTC,CASSHLGGYEQYF
NA,TRBJ2-1,NA,TRBV19,TGTGCCAGTAGTACTCGACTTTCCTACAATGAGCAGTTCTTC,CASSTRLSYNEQFF
NA,TRBJ2-3,NA,TRBV10-3,TGTGCCATCAGGAGGGCAGGGAGCACAGATACGCAGTATTTT,CAIRRAGSTDTQYF
TRBD2,TRBJ2-3,NA,TRBV4-1,TGCGCCAGCAGCCAAGTGCCTATCGGGAGGGCCAATACGCAGTATTTT,CASSQVPIGRANTQYF
NA,TRBJ2-1,NA,TRBV10-3,TGTGCCATCAGTGAGGGGGGACCGCCCTACAATGAGCTGTTCTTC,CAISEGGPPYNELFF
NA,TRBJ2-6,NA,TRBV12-3/TRBV12-4,TGTGCCAGCAGTTTTGGACAACCGGGCTCTGAGGCCAACGTCCTGACTTTC,CASSFGQPGSEANVLTF
NA,TRBJ2-5,NA,TRBV7-7,TGTGCTAGCAGCTTAGGGATTAGTTCTGGGACCCAGTACTTC,CASSLGISSGTQYF
TRBD2,TRBJ2-7,NA,TRBV20-1,TGCAGTGCTAGAGAAGCGGGAGGCCGCTACGAGCAGTACTTC,CSAREAGGRYEQYF